This entry lists 12 T cell receptor beta chains sequenced from one sample in a study of beta chain features in type 1 diabetes. Overall study findings and caveats: Moderate yet significant TCRB CDR3 shortening was seen in Type 1 diabetes patients in all four CD4+ subsets.

Antigen specificity for these receptors is unknown. cDNA synthesis used the whole RNA isolate, giving expressed TCRB sequences. The table came from immunoSEQ multiplex PCR; TCRdb's copy has only in-frame clones and leaves some out. The sample has approximately 250,000 clones; approximately 11% are singletons. Source material: naive CD4+ T cells from blood. These receptors all stem from a man aged 25-45 years with type 1 diabetes.

The V call is TRBV5-4, the J call TRBJ2-5; 7 bases are a match to TRBD2. The V gene's germline CDR1 is SGHNT and CDR2 YYREEE (reference sequence). J gave up 2 bases and V 3 bases, and 4 bases lay outside the gene matches. The CDR3 runs to 14 residues. The CDR3 loop reads CASSSGGFQETQYF. The DNA for the CDR3 is TGTGCCAGCAGCTCGGGGGGTTTTCAAGAGACCCAGTACTTC. Supplemented by reference TRBV5-4 and TRBJ2-5, the full variable domain reads ETGVTQSPTHLIKTRGQQVTLRCSSQSGHNTVSWYQQALGQGPQFIFQYYREEENGRGNFPPRFSGLQFPNYSSELNVNALELDDSALYLCASSSGGFQETQYFGPGTRLLVL.

V gene TRBV29-1 combines with J gene TRBJ1-2; D ambiguous. Germline V gene lookup returns CDR1 SQVTM and CDR2 ANQGSEA. Trimming cost V 0 bases and J 2 bases, with 10 bases left between them. The CDR3 covers 14 residues. CDR3 DNA sequence: TGCAGCGTTGAAGATCTTACGACAAACTATGGCTACACCTTC. Translating it yields CSVEDLTTNYGYTF.

The genes are TRBV7-9 and TRBJ1-3; TRBD1 matches at 7 bases. The CDR3 covers 16 residues. V lost 3 bases and J lost 8; bases outside the gene matches: 13. CDR1 and CDR2 from the germline V gene are SEHNR and FQNEAQ (reference sequence). CDR3 bases: TGTGCCAGCAGCTTGGACAGGTTGCTGGCCGAGGACACCATATATTTT. Protein sequence: CASSLDRLLAEDTIYF.

The table lists this clone with a few counts. The J gene is TRBJ2-1, the V gene TRBV5-1; D is unresolved. CDR1 and CDR2 from the germline V gene are SGHRS and YFSETQ. The V end lost 0 bases, the J end lost 10 bases, and 5 bases lay between the germline ends. The CDR3 covers 11 residues. CDR3 bases: TGCGCCAGCAGCTTGGGAGTAGAGCAGTTCTTC. This codes for CASSLGVEQFF.

This sequence joins TRBV29-1 and TRBJ2-1; tentative D call: TRBD2 (5 bases). There are 16 residues in the CDR3. From germline, CDR1 is SQVTM and CDR2 ANQGSEA. V dropped 1 base and J dropped 2 bases, with 15 bases sitting between them. The chain's CDR3 is CSVEGRGYRTYNEQFF. The CDR3 DNA is TGCAGCGTTGAAGGTCGCGGGTATAGGACCTACAATGAGCAGTTCTTC.

The chain's CDR3 is CASSARVYTEAFF. CDR3 DNA: TGTGCCAGCAGCGCCCGGGTTTACACTGAAGCTTTCTTT. This chain links TRBV9 with TRBJ1-1; D not certain. The length of the CDR3 is 13 residues. Germline V gives CDR1 SGDLS, CDR2 YYNGEE. V lost 3 bases, J lost 3 bases, and 9 bases lay in between.

V usage is TRBV6-5 and J usage is TRBJ2-1, with TRBD2 as a possible D gene (6 bases). V gave up 6 bases and J gave up 7 bases, with 10 bases separating them. Germline lookup yields CDR1 MNHEY and CDR2 SVGAGI. There are 12 residues in the CDR3. The CDR3 coding sequence is TGTGCCAGCAGGGCGGGGTTGAATGAGCAGTTCTTC. Its translation is CASRAGLNEQFF.

This clone appeared a few times. J is TRBJ2-1 and V is TRBV19; the match to TRBD2 covers 11 bases. Germline V gene sequence: CDR1 LNHDA, CDR2 SQIVND (reference sequence). Losses at the gene ends were 3 bases for V and 4 bases for J; bases not matched to a gene: 8. This CDR3 has 17 amino acids. The CDR3 reads CASSIAGLAGGYNEQFF. The CDR3 nucleotides are TGTGCCAGTAGTATCGCTGGTCTAGCGGGGGGTTACAATGAGCAGTTCTTC.

In this sample, this clone turned up a few times. This chain joins TRBV27 and TRBJ2-1, with a possible D match to TRBD2 (5 bases). CDR1 MNHEY and CDR2 SMNVEV come from the germline V gene (reference sequence). Trimming removed 6 bases at V and 8 bases at J, with 17 bases between. This CDR3 has 14 amino acids. As DNA, the CDR3 is TGTGCCAGCAGCCGACTACACCGGGGATATGAGCAGTTCTTC. This translates into CASSRLHRGYEQFF.

This clone was observed a handful of times. The chain has TRBV5-6 and TRBJ2-7; 7 positions match TRBD1. The CDR3 sequence is 15 residues long. With 5 bases clipped from V and 2 bases from J, the junction kept 10 bases outside the gene matches. CDR1 is SGHDT and CDR2 is YYEEEE in the germline V gene. CDR3 coding DNA: TGTGCCAGCAGATATAGGGCCAGGGGGACCTACGAGCAGTACTTC. Protein sequence: CASRYRARGTYEQYF.

This clone was observed a few times. V and J are TRBV6-6 and TRBJ2-7; tentative D call: TRBD2 (5 bases). V gave up 4 bases and J gave up 5 bases, with 15 bases separating them. The CDR3 covers 14 residues. Looked up from germline, CDR1 is MNHNY and CDR2 is SVGAGI (reference sequence). The CDR3 DNA sequence: TGTGCCAGCAGTTCCCCTCTAGGGAGCCACGAGCAGTACTTC. Protein product: CASSSPLGSHEQYF.

The rearrangement joins TRBV30 to TRBJ2-7; 10 positions match TRBD1. The germline V gene encodes CDR1 GTSNPN and CDR2 SVGIG (reference sequence). There are 12 residues in the CDR3. V was pared by 6 bases and J by 5 bases, with 4 bases of the junction left unmatched. The chain's CDR3 is CACRTGGHEQYF. The CDR3 coding sequence is TGTGCCTGCCGGACAGGGGGGCACGAGCAGTACTTC.